Following are 19 T cell receptor beta chains from one sample sequenced in a study of shared clonotypes between healthy human individuals. Some clones are missing from TCRdb's copy, which holds only in-frame ones; the method was immunoSEQ multiplex PCR. The sample has about 1.5 million clones, 96% seen once. Input material: naive CD4+ T cells sorted from blood. Subset denoted: CD45RA+ positively selected. These receptors came from a young man in good health.

This chain connects TRBV11-2 to TRBJ1-5; D might be TRBD1 (5 bases). Germline CDR1 is SGHAT and CDR2 is FQNNGV. The germline V and J ends were trimmed by 5 bases and 6 bases, with 20 bases remaining between them. This CDR3 comprises 16 residues. CDR3 bases: TGTGCCAGCAGCCTATGGGGCACAGGCCGCTTTCAGCCCCAGCATTTT. This encodes CASSLWGTGRFQPQHF.

The chain carries TRBV6-6 and TRBJ1-1; D gene uncertain. The CDR3 contains 13 residues. Trimming stripped 4 bases from V and 5 bases from J, with 11 bases between. The V gene's germline CDR1 is MNHNY and CDR2 SVGAGI (reference sequence). The CDR3 loop reads CASSSFGTTEAFF. Here the CDR3 DNA reads TGTGCCAGCAGTTCCTTCGGCACTACTGAAGCTTTCTTT.

The rearrangement uses TRBV7-8 and TRBJ1-5; 12 nucleotides line up with TRBD1. CDR3 size: 15 residues. The germline V gene encodes CDR1 SGHVS and CDR2 FQNEAQ. Trimming took 1 base from V and 6 from J; bases not matched to a gene: 1. CDR3 nucleotide sequence: TGTGCCAGCAGCTTAGGGGACAGGGGGCTTCAGCCCCAGCATTTT. It yields the protein CASSLGDRGLQPQHF.

The rearrangement uses TRBV5-1 and TRBJ2-1; D possibly corresponds to TRBD2 (5 bases). V dropped 4 bases and J dropped 0 bases, with 11 bases sitting between them. Germline V gene sequence: CDR1 SGHRS, CDR2 YFSETQ. The CDR3 contains 15 residues. As DNA, the CDR3 is TGCGCCAGCAGCGTAGCGCCTAGCTCCTACAATGAGCAGTTCTTC. It codes for CASSVAPSSYNEQFF.

The chain employs TRBV5-5 and TRBJ2-7; D possibly corresponds to TRBD2 (6 bases). The germline gives CDR1 SGHKS, CDR2 YYEKEE (reference sequence). The ends were cut back, 0 bases at V and 3 bases at J, with 10 bases in the middle. The CDR3 loop spans 14 amino acids. CDR3 in DNA: TGTGCCAGCAGCTTGGGGGGACTCCTCTACGAGCAGTACTTC. It specifies CASSLGGLLYEQYF.

In the case of this clone: The same CDR3 can be traced to other DNA sequences in this sample. This chain uses TRBV5-1 with TRBJ2-1; no definite D call. The germline CDR1 and CDR2 sequences are SGHRS and YFSETQ. There are 13 residues in the CDR3. The V and J ends lost 0 bases and 4 bases respectively, with 5 bases between them. The CDR3 loop is CASSLGLYNEQFF. In nucleotides, the CDR3 is TGCGCCAGCAGCTTGGGACTGTACAATGAGCAGTTCTTC.

The chain joins TRBV25-1 to TRBJ2-1; possible D gene TRBD1, 6 bases. The germline V and J ends were trimmed by 1 base and 7 bases, with 14 bases remaining between them. This CDR3 spans 15 amino acids. CDR1 and CDR2 (germline): MGHDK, SYGVNS. CDR3 DNA: TGTGCCAGCAGTGAATCTGGCAGGGGATTAAATGAGCAGTTCTTC. Translated: CASSESGRGLNEQFF.

The genes are TRBV21-1 and TRBJ1-3; the listed D gene, TRBD1, was not tested against the DNA. TRBV21-1 is annotated as a pseudogene. This CDR3 has 14 amino acids. CDR3 coding DNA: TGTGCCACCGACCACCGGACACCTGGAAACACCATATATTTT. Translating gives CATDHRTPGNTIYF.

V gene TRBV7-9 combines with J gene TRBJ2-1; 7 bases are a match to TRBD1. The germline gives CDR1 SEHNR, CDR2 FQNEAQ (reference sequence). J was trimmed by 2 bases and V by 7 bases; bases with no gene match: 8. The CDR3 contains 15 residues. For the CDR3, the DNA is TGTGCCAGCACCATGACAGGGTACGCCTACAATGAGCAGTTCTTC. Amino acid sequence: CASTMTGYAYNEQFF.

The table lists this clone with a count of one. The chain carries TRBV18 and TRBJ2-3, with no clear D. The CDR3 consists of 15 residues. CDR1 and CDR2 (germline): KGHSH, LQKENI. V lost 3 bases and J lost 0, with 10 bases in between. Here the CDR3 reads CASSPTPVSTDTQYF. The DNA of the CDR3 is TGTGCCAGCTCACCGACACCCGTCAGCACAGATACGCAGTATTTT.

The V and J genes are TRBV10-1 and TRBJ2-1, with D possibly matching TRBD2 (6 bases). Per germline, CDR1 WNHNN and CDR2 SYGVQD (reference sequence). The ends were cut back, 10 bases at V and 9 bases at J, with 19 bases in the middle. This CDR3 spans 13 amino acids. DNA for the CDR3: TGCGCCACAGAGTCGGTTAGCGGAGGTGAGCAGTTCTTC. The encoded protein is CATESVSGGEQFF.

The V call is TRBV6-5, the J call TRBJ2-3; TRBD2 matches at 10 bases. This CDR3 has 16 amino acids. V trimming: 4 bases; J trimming: 1 base; junction bases outside the gene matches: 5. Germline V CDR1 and CDR2: MNHEY, SVGAGI. The CDR3 nucleotides are TGTGCCAGCAGTTCCCGGCTAGCGGGGGGCACAGATACGCAGTATTTT. Translation gives CASSSRLAGGTDTQYF.

The chain employs TRBV10-1 and TRBJ2-6; no definite D call. The ends were cut back, 8 bases at V and 1 base at J, with 6 bases in the middle. The CDR3 length is 13 residues. Germline V CDR1 and CDR2: WNHNN, SYGVQD (reference sequence). The CDR3 protein is CASQNSGANVLTF. The CDR3 bases are TGCGCCAGCCAAAATTCTGGGGCCAACGTCCTGACTTTC.

The chain combines TRBV10-2 with TRBJ2-7, with TRBD2 identical over 9 bases. CDR1 and CDR2 (germline): WSHSY, SAAADI. This CDR3 is built from 14 residues. V lost 6 bases to trimming and J lost 7 bases; unmatched junction nucleotides: 10. CDR3 loop: CASRVRAGGGEQYF. The CDR3 DNA reads as TGCGCCAGCAGGGTAAGAGCGGGAGGTGGGGAGCAGTACTTC.

The chain links TRBV6-1 to TRBJ2-1, with 9 bases that match TRBD2. This CDR3 spans 15 amino acids. V dropped 0 bases and J dropped 9; count of bases not matched to a gene: 6. Looked up from germline, CDR1 is MNHNS and CDR2 is SASEGT. In nucleotides, the CDR3 is TGTGCCAGCAGTGAAGCCGGGCTAGCGGGAAGTGAGCAGTTCTTC. It encodes CASSEAGLAGSEQFF.

DNA of the CDR3: TGTGCCAGCAGCCTCGGCCTTGGGCAGGCGAACTATGGCTACACCTTC. It specifies CASSLGLGQANYGYTF. V usage is TRBV4-2 and J usage is TRBJ1-2; D is ambiguous. Germline-derived CDR1 and CDR2 are LGHNA and YNFKEQ. There are 16 residues in the CDR3. Trimming shortened V by 4 bases and J by 2 bases, and 17 bases separated the two germline ends.

The V call is TRBV10-3, the J call TRBJ2-7; a possible D gene is TRBD1 (5 bases). Germline CDR1 is ENHRY and CDR2 is SYGVKD. V lost 8 bases and J 2 bases, leaving 10 bases between the germline ends. The CDR3 spans 12 residues. As DNA, the CDR3 is TGTGCCATCGGGGCAGGGACCTACGAGCAGTACTTC. Amino acids: CAIGAGTYEQYF.

This chain links TRBV11-2 with TRBJ2-1; D is possibly TRBD2 (7 bases). From germline, CDR1 is SGHAT and CDR2 FQNNGV. The CDR3 runs 15 residues. The V end was cut by 6 bases, the J end by 5 bases, with 17 bases between. The CDR3 DNA sequence: TGTGCCAGCAGAGGGGGGGCTAGCGGACACAATGAGCAGTTCTTC. Its translation: CASRGGASGHNEQFF.

This sequence joins TRBV30 and TRBJ1-2; D call uncertain. V gave up 4 bases and J gave up 6 bases, with 12 bases separating them. The germline CDR1 and CDR2 sequences are GTSNPN and SVGIG (reference sequence). This CDR3 is built from 12 residues. This chain's CDR3 is CAWTRRANGYTF. CDR3 coding DNA: TGTGCCTGGACCCGACGAGCGAATGGCTACACCTTC. The whole variable domain, remainder taken from reference TRBV30 and TRBJ1-2, is SQTIHQWPATLVQPVGSPLSLECTVEGTSNPNLYWYRQAAGRGLQLLFYSVGIGQISSEVPQNLSASRPQDRQFILSSKKLLLSDSGFYLCAWTRRANGYTFGSGTRLTVV.